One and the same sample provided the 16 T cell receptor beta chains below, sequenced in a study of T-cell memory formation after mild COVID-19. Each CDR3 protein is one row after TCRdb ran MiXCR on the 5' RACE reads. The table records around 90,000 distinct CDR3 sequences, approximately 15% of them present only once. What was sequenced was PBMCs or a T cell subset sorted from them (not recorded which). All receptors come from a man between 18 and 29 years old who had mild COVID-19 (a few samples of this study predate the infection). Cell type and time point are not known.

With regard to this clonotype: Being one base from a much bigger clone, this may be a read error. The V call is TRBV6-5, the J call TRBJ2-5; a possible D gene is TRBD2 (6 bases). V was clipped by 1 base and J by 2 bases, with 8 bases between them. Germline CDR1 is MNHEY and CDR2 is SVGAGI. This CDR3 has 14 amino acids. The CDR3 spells CASSYLSGQETQYF. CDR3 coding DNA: TGTGCCAGCAGTTACTTAAGCGGGCAAGAGACCCAGTACTTC.

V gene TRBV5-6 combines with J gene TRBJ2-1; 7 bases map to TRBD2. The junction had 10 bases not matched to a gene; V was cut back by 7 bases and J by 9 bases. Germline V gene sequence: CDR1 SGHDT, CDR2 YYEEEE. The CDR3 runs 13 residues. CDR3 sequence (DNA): TGTGCCAGCCTCCCCCGACTAGCTACTGAGCAGTTCTTC. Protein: CASLPRLATEQFF.

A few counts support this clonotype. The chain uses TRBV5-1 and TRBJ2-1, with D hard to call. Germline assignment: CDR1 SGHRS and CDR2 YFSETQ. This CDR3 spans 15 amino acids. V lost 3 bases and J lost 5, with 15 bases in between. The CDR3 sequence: CASSWPPSGNNEQFF. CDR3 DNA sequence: TGCGCCAGCAGCTGGCCCCCCTCAGGCAACAATGAGCAGTTCTTC.

CDR3 in amino acids: CASSQANGGEQYF. In DNA form, the CDR3 reads TGCGCCAGCAGCCAAGCCAACGGCGGGGAGCAGTACTTC. The chain has TRBV4-1 and TRBJ2-7; D is possibly TRBD2 (5 bases). Per germline, CDR1 MGHRA and CDR2 YSYEKL. V was trimmed by 1 base and J by 7 bases, leaving 11 bases between them. The CDR3 loop spans 13 amino acids.

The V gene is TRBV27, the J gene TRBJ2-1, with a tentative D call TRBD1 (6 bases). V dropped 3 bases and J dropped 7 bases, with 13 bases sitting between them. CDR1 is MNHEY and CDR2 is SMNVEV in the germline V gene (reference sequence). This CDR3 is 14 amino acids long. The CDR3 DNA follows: TGTGCCAGCAGTTTCAGGGGCCCCTCAAATGAGCAGTTCTTC. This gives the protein CASSFRGPSNEQFF.

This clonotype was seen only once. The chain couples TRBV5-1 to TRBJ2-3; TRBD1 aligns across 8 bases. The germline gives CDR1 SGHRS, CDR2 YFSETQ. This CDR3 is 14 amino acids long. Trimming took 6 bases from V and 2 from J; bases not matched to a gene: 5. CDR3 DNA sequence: TGCGCCAGCACCCGGACAGGGCCCACAGATACGCAGTATTTT. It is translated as CASTRTGPTDTQYF.

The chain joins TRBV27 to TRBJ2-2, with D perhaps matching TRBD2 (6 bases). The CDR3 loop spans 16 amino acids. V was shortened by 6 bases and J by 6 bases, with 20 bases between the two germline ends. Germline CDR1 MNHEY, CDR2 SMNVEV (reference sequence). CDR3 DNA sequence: TGTGCCAGCAGCGGATCCCTAGCGAGGATCTCCGGGGAGCTGTTTTTT. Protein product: CASSGSLARISGELFF.

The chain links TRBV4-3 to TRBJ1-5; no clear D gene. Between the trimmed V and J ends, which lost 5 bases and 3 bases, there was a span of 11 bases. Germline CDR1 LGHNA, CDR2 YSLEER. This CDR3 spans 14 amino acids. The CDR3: CASSEDGLNQPQHF. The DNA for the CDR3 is TGCGCCAGCAGCGAGGACGGTCTCAATCAGCCCCAGCATTTT.

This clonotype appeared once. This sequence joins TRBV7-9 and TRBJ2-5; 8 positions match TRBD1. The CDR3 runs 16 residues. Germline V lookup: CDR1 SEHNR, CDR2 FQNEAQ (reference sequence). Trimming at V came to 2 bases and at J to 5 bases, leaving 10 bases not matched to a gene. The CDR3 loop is CASSLITRTGRETQYF. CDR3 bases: TGTGCCAGCAGCTTAATTACTCGGACAGGGCGGGAGACCCAGTACTTC.

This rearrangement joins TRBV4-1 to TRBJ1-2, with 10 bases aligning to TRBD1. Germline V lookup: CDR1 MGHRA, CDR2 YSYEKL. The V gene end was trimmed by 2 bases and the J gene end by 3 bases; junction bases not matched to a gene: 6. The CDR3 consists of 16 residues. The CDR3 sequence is CASSQQETGGDYGYTF. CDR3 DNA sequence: TGCGCCAGCAGCCAACAAGAGACAGGGGGCGACTATGGCTACACCTTC.

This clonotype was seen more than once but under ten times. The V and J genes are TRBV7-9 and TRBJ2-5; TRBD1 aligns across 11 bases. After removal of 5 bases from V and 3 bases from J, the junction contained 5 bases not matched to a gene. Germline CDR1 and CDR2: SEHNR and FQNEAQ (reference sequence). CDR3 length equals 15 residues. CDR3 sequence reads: CASSPQGQGEETQYF. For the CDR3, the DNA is TGTGCCAGCAGCCCCCAGGGACAGGGGGAAGAGACCCAGTACTTC.

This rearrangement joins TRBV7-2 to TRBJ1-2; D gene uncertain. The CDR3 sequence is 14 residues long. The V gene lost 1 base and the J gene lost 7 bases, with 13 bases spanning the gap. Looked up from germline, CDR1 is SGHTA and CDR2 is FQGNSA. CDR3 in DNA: TGTGCCAGCAGCTTAGGAGGAAAGCCCACTGGCTACACCTTC. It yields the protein CASSLGGKPTGYTF.

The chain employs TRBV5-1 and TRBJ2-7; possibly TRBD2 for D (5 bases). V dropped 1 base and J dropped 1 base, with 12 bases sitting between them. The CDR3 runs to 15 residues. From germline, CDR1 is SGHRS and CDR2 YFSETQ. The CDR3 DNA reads TGCGCCAGCAGCTTGAGTAGAGGGTTATCCTACGAGCAGTACTTC. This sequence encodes CASSLSRGLSYEQYF.

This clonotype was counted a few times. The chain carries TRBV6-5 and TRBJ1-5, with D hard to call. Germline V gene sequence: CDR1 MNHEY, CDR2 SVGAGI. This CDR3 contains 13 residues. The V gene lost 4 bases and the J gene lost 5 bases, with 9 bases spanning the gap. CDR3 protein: CASSSAGHQPQHF. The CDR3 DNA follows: TGTGCCAGCAGTTCTGCGGGCCATCAGCCCCAGCATTTT.

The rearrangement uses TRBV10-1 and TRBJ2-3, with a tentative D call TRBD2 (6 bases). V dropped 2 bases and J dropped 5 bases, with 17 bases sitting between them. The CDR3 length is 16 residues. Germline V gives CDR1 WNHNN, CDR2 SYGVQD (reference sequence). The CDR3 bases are TGCGCCAGCAGTGAGCTGCGGGATCCCAAGTTAGATACGCAGTATTTT. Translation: CASSELRDPKLDTQYF.

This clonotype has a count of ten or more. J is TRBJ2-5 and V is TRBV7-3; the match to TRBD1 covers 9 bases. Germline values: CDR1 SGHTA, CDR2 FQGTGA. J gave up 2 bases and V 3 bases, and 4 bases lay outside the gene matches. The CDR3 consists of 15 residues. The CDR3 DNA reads TGTGCCAGCAGCTTGACGGGGACAGGGCAAGAGACCCAGTACTTC. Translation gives CASSLTGTGQETQYF.